A single sample is the source of the 30 T cell receptor beta chains below, sequenced in a study of cytomegalovirus exposure and HLA in healthy donors. PCR used 60 Vbeta primers and 13 Jbeta primers. Generated by immunoSEQ multiplex PCR, the TCRdb table keeps only in-frame clones and is missing some. The sample carries more than 150,000 clones, 75% to 90% recorded once. The sequencing input was PBMCs. Source of these receptors: a man aged 18 to 30 in good health and CMV-seropositive.

This chain links TRBV5-1 with TRBJ2-3; no clear D. CDR1 is SGHRS and CDR2 is YFSETQ in the germline V gene. Deletions cut 0 bases from V and 1 base from J, with 12 bases between. The CDR3 is 16 residues long. The DNA for the CDR3 is TGCGCCAGCAGCTTGGGAGTAGATCGAGGCACAGATACGCAGTATTTT. It specifies CASSLGVDRGTDTQYF.

The chain carries TRBV7-7 and TRBJ2-5; D possibly corresponds to TRBD1 (6 bases). V was trimmed by 5 bases and J by 3 bases, leaving 16 bases between them. CDR1 SSHAT and CDR2 FNYEAQ come from the germline V gene (reference sequence). This CDR3 comprises 15 residues. The CDR3 DNA sequence: TGTGCCAGCAGCAACCAACAGGGCAGGGAAGAGACCCAGTACTTC. Residues: CASSNQQGREETQYF.

The chain recombines TRBV9 with TRBJ2-3; 7 bases match TRBD2. The CDR3 sequence is 12 residues long. Germline V gene data show CDR1 as SGDLS and CDR2 as YYNGEE. The junction had 5 bases not matched to a gene; V was cut back by 4 bases and J by 9 bases. In DNA, the CDR3 is TGTGCCAGCAGCCTGGGAGGGTTAACGCAGTATTTT. Its protein is CASSLGGLTQYF. The whole variable domain, filled in from reference TRBV9 and TRBJ2-3, reads DSGVTQTPKHLITATGQRVTLRCSPRSGDLSVYWYQQSLDQGLQFLIQYYNGEERAKGNILERFSAQQFPDLHSELNLSSLELGDSALYFCASSLGGLTQYFGPGTRLTVL.

The chain couples TRBV4-3 to TRBJ2-4, with D possibly matching TRBD1 (6 bases). Per germline, CDR1 LGHNA and CDR2 YSLEER. V gave up 4 bases and J gave up 9 bases, with 16 bases separating them. The CDR3 is made up of 14 amino acids. The CDR3, as DNA: TGCGCCAGCAGCCCCGGACACGACAGGAGCATTCAGTACTTC. It encodes CASSPGHDRSIQYF.

This chain joins TRBV6-1 and TRBJ1-6, with a tentative D call TRBD1 (6 bases). CDR3 size: 17 residues. V was pared by 3 bases and J by 8 bases, with 20 bases between. Germline V lookup: CDR1 MNHNS, CDR2 SASEGT. The CDR3: CASSDRGTGTLDSPLHF. CDR3 sequence (DNA): TGTGCCAGCAGTGATAGGGGAACCGGGACACTGGATTCACCCCTCCACTTT.

This chain links TRBV7-6 with TRBJ2-7; tentatively, D is TRBD1 (6 bases). CDR1 and CDR2 (germline): SGHVS, FNYEAQ. Trimming removed 5 bases from V and 1 base from J, with 12 bases in between. The CDR3 sequence is 14 residues long. The CDR3 spells CASSGQTRSYEQYF. DNA of the CDR3: TGTGCCAGCAGCGGACAGACCCGATCCTACGAGCAGTACTTC.

The chain is built from TRBV9 and TRBJ1-2; no clear D gene. Looked up from germline, CDR1 is SGDLS and CDR2 is YYNGEE. The ends were cut back, 2 bases at V and 4 bases at J, with 12 bases in the middle. The CDR3 totals 14 residues. In nucleotides, the CDR3 is TGTGCCAGCAGCGTCGATGGAGAAGTCTATGGCTACACCTTC. This translates into CASSVDGEVYGYTF.

CDR3 loop: CASSPGASLYEQYF. CDR3 DNA sequence: TGTGCCAGCAGCCCCGGAGCTAGCTTATACGAGCAGTACTTC. The rearrangement links TRBV6-5 to TRBJ2-7; the D gene is possibly TRBD2 (5 bases). The V end was cut by 6 bases, the J end by 4 bases, with 16 bases between. This CDR3 spans 14 amino acids. Looked up from germline, CDR1 is MNHEY and CDR2 is SVGAGI.

This chain connects TRBV9 to TRBJ2-3; D is possibly TRBD2 (7 bases). Germline V gene lookup returns CDR1 SGDLS and CDR2 YYNGEE. The length of the CDR3 is 15 residues. The ends were cut back, 4 bases at V and 5 bases at J, with 17 bases in the middle. CDR3 residues: CASSPGSGGVDTQYF. CDR3 sequence (DNA): TGTGCCAGCAGCCCCGGTTCGGGGGGCGTAGATACGCAGTATTTT.

The V call is TRBV27, the J call TRBJ2-7; 7 bases map to TRBD1. There are 16 residues in the CDR3. V lost 2 bases to trimming and J lost 4 bases; unmatched junction nucleotides: 11. Looked up from germline, CDR1 is MNHEY and CDR2 is SMNVEV (reference sequence). The DNA of the CDR3 is TGTGCCAGCAGTTTAGGTCAGGGGGTTTCACGGTACGAGCAGTACTTC. Protein: CASSLGQGVSRYEQYF.

This sequence joins TRBV14 and TRBJ2-3; 11 nucleotides match TRBD2. The germline V gene has CDR1 SGHDN and CDR2 FVKESK. The ends lost 0 bases at V and 0 bases at J; junction bases unmatched: 8. The CDR3 has 19 amino acids. The CDR3 sequence is CASSQDWLAGGPSTDTQYF. The CDR3 DNA sequence: TGTGCCAGCAGCCAAGATTGGCTAGCGGGGGGACCTAGCACAGATACGCAGTATTTT. The whole variable domain, remainder taken from reference TRBV14 and TRBJ2-3, is EAGVTQFPSHSVIEKGQTVTLRCDPISGHDNLYWYRRVMGKEIKFLLHFVKESKQDESGMPNNRFLAERTGGTYSTLKVQPAELEDSGVYFCASSQDWLAGGPSTDTQYFGPGTRLTVL.

This clone was seen a few times. The V gene is TRBV5-6, the J gene TRBJ1-1; the D gene is possibly TRBD1 (6 bases). The CDR3 spans 13 residues. CDR1 and CDR2 (germline): SGHDT, YYEEEE. V was cut by 4 bases and J by 1 base, with 8 bases left in between. The CDR3 here is CASSPGQNTEAFF. CDR3 bases: TGTGCCAGCAGCCCGGGACAGAACACTGAAGCTTTCTTT.

This chain joins TRBV7-6 and TRBJ2-1, with a possible D match to TRBD2 (6 bases). CDR3 length equals 14 residues. Germline CDR1 reads SGHVS; CDR2 reads FNYEAQ. V lost 5 bases and J lost 9, with 17 bases in between. CDR3 nucleotide sequence: TGTGCCAGCAGCGCACTAGGAGGGGCCGGTGAGCAGTTCTTC. It encodes CASSALGGAGEQFF.

The chain carries TRBV18 and TRBJ1-2; 9 bases fit TRBD1. The V and J ends lost 5 bases and 8 bases, in that order; junction bases with no gene match: 15. Germline-derived CDR1 and CDR2 are KGHSH and LQKENI. This CDR3 contains 16 residues. The CDR3: CASSLLPGQGIKGYTF. The CDR3 DNA sequence: TGTGCCAGCTCATTACTCCCGGGACAGGGAATAAAAGGCTACACCTTC.

This chain joins TRBV18 and TRBJ2-4; D possibly corresponds to TRBD1 (6 bases). This CDR3 spans 15 amino acids. Germline CDR1 KGHSH, CDR2 LQKENI. Trimming removed 0 bases from V and 6 bases from J, with 12 bases in between. The CDR3 protein is CASSPPSQGSNIQYF. In DNA, the CDR3 is TGTGCCAGCTCACCACCCTCGCAGGGGTCAAACATTCAGTACTTC.

The genes are TRBV29-1 and TRBJ2-3; D not certain. CDR3 length: 13 amino acids. Germline V gene sequence: CDR1 SQVTM, CDR2 ANQGSEA. Trimming took off 3 bases at V and 3 bases at J, with 10 bases between the two ends. The CDR3 sequence is CSVDRQFTDTQYF. The CDR3 bases are TGCAGCGTTGACCGTCAGTTTACAGATACGCAGTATTTT.

The CDR3 DNA follows: TGTGCCAGCAGCTTTTCACTAGCGTCAGACGAGCAGTACTTC. Translating gives CASSFSLASDEQYF. The rearrangement joins TRBV11-2 to TRBJ2-7; 7 nucleotides line up with TRBD2. Germline CDR1 and CDR2: SGHAT and FQNNGV. Trimming at V came to 3 bases and at J to 5 bases, leaving 7 bases not matched to a gene. The CDR3 totals 14 residues.

Regarding this clone: Sequence at one end of the junction differs from germline and may be a read error. This chain joins TRBV14 and TRBJ2-1, with 11 bases aligning to TRBD2. This CDR3 has 12 residues. CDR1 is SGHDN and CDR2 is FVKESK in the germline V gene. The DNA of the CDR3 is TGTGCCAGCAGCCAATACGGTAGCGGGGGGGTCTTC. Protein sequence: CASSQYGSGGVF.

This chain connects TRBV7-6 to TRBJ2-5, with a possible D match to TRBD1 (8 bases). The V end lost 5 bases, the J end lost 4 bases, and 14 bases lay between the germline ends. From germline, CDR1 is SGHVS and CDR2 FNYEAQ. This CDR3 contains 14 residues. The CDR3 reads CASSRQGRGETQYF. The CDR3 nucleotides read TGTGCCAGCAGCCGACAGGGGAGGGGAGAGACCCAGTACTTC.

V usage is TRBV10-1 and J usage is TRBJ2-1; 10 nucleotides match TRBD1. The CDR3 covers 15 residues. Germline lookup yields CDR1 WNHNN and CDR2 SYGVQD (reference sequence). V was pared by 6 bases and J by 5 bases, with 7 bases of the junction left unmatched. This chain's CDR3 is CASRFPGTGDNEQFF. CDR3 DNA sequence: TGCGCCAGCAGATTTCCCGGGACAGGGGACAATGAGCAGTTCTTC.

The rearrangement uses TRBV19 and TRBJ2-3; tentatively, D is TRBD2 (7 bases). Between the trimmed V and J ends, which lost 6 bases and 6 bases, there was a span of 19 bases. Germline-derived CDR1 and CDR2 are LNHDA and SQIVND (reference sequence). This CDR3 contains 15 residues. DNA for the CDR3: TGTGCCAGTAGAACGAGGGGGGGCGTCGTCGATACGCAGTATTTT. Amino acids: CASRTRGGVVDTQYF. The full variable domain, completed using reference TRBV19 and TRBJ2-3, is DGGITQSPKYLFRKEGQNVTLSCEQNLNHDAMYWYRQDPGQGLRLIYYSQIVNDFQKGDIAEGYSVSREKKESFPLTVTSAQKNPTAFYLCASRTRGGVVDTQYFGPGTRLTVL.

The chain employs TRBV27 and TRBJ1-1; D possibly corresponds to TRBD1 (5 bases). CDR3 length equals 13 residues. CDR1 and CDR2 (germline): MNHEY, SMNVEV (reference sequence). The V and J ends lost 8 bases and 5 bases respectively, with 15 bases between them. As DNA, the CDR3 is TGTGCCAGCGGTCTCTTAGGGGCGACTGAAGCTTTCTTT. Encoded protein: CASGLLGATEAFF.

The chain carries TRBV10-2 and TRBJ1-2; 9 bases are a match to TRBD1. J lost 5 bases, V lost 2 bases, and 9 bases had no gene match. The CDR3 consists of 16 residues. Germline loops: CDR1 WSHSY, CDR2 SAAADI. CDR3 loop: CASSETRDRDDYGYTF. CDR3 DNA: TGCGCCAGCAGTGAGACCCGGGACAGGGACGATTATGGCTACACCTTC.

The rearrangement joins TRBV29-1 to TRBJ1-1; tentative D call: TRBD1 (5 bases). The CDR3 consists of 12 residues. The V end was cut by 7 bases, the J end by 10 bases, with 19 bases between. The germline V gene has CDR1 SQVTM and CDR2 ANQGSEA. CDR3 protein: CSALRVRVGAFF. The CDR3 DNA sequence: TGCAGCGCCCTCAGGGTTAGGGTGGGAGCTTTCTTT.

This chain uses TRBV6-5 with TRBJ2-4, with D perhaps matching TRBD1 (6 bases). Germline lookup yields CDR1 MNHEY and CDR2 SVGAGI. V shed 6 bases and J shed 10 bases, with 10 bases lying between them. The CDR3 has 11 residues. This chain's CDR3 is CASRAGEIQYF. As DNA, the CDR3 is TGTGCCAGCAGGGCAGGGGAGATTCAGTACTTC.

The V gene is TRBV9, the J gene TRBJ1-1; 9 positions agree with TRBD1. Germline V gives CDR1 SGDLS, CDR2 YYNGEE. The CDR3 totals 15 residues. V shed 4 bases, J shed 1 base, and the junction held 5 bases outside the gene matches. The CDR3 reads CASSPPGQGNTEAFF. The CDR3 DNA is TGTGCCAGCAGCCCACCGGGACAGGGGAACACTGAAGCTTTCTTT.

This clone was counted a single time. The rearrangement joins TRBV12-5 to TRBJ2-1, with TRBD1 as a possible D gene (6 bases). This CDR3 is built from 14 residues. Trimming shortened V by 6 bases and J by 5 bases, and 14 bases separated the two germline ends. Germline V CDR1 and CDR2: LGHNT, FRNRAP. The CDR3 DNA reads as TGTGCTAGTGGCGGAGACAGGACGGACAATGAGCAGTTCTTC. Translated, it gives CASGGDRTDNEQFF.

The chain links TRBV5-4 to TRBJ1-2, with a tentative D call TRBD1 (6 bases). CDR3 length: 13 residues. CDR1 is SGHNT, CDR2 YYREEE, per germline (reference sequence). V lost 0 bases to trimming and J lost 8 bases, with 11 bases between them. CDR3 in amino acids: CASSLVGAKGYTF. The CDR3 nucleotides are TGTGCCAGCAGCTTGGTGGGGGCAAAGGGCTACACCTTC.

This sequence joins TRBV15 and TRBJ2-1; a possible D gene is TRBD1 (5 bases). Trimming took 5 bases from V and 5 from J, leaving 19 bases between them. The length of the CDR3 is 16 residues. CDR1 is LNHNV and CDR2 is YYDKDF in the germline V gene (reference sequence). As DNA, the CDR3 is TGTGCCACCAGCGACCGACAGATACTATTTAACAATGAGCAGTTCTTC. This codes for CATSDRQILFNNEQFF.

The chain employs TRBV7-8 and TRBJ1-1; a possible D gene is TRBD1 (5 bases). The length of the CDR3 is 15 residues. Germline CDR1 reads SGHVS; CDR2 reads FQNEAQ. The ends were cut back, 4 bases at V and 9 bases at J, with 21 bases in the middle. CDR3 protein: CASSSKIGGTLKAFF. For the CDR3, the DNA is TGTGCCAGCAGCTCGAAGATCGGGGGAACACTGAAAGCTTTCTTT. Full variable domain (rest looked up from reference TRBV7-8 and TRBJ1-1): GAGVSQSPRYKVAKRGQDVALRCDPISGHVSLFWYQQALGQGPEFLTYFQNEAQLDKSGLPSDRFFAERPEGSVSTLKIQRTQQEDSAVYLCASSSKIGGTLKAFFGQGTRLTVV.